The 12 T cell receptor beta chains reported below all come from one sample, sequenced in a study of cytomegalovirus exposure and HLA in healthy donors. The PCR used 60 Vbeta and 13 Jbeta primers. Sequencing used immunoSEQ multiplex PCR; TCRdb keeps in-frame clones, though not all of them. The table includes 85,000 to 95,000 clones, 74% detected once. The sample taken for sequencing was PBMCs. These receptors all come from a man aged 30 to 39 in good health and CMV-seropositive.

A note on this clone: The junction shows a germline mismatch at one end, possibly a read error. This rearrangement joins TRBV7-9 to TRBJ2-1; D unresolved. CDR3 length: 12 residues. Germline V gene data show CDR1 as SEHNR and CDR2 as FQNEAQ (reference sequence). CDR3: CSSSPRGSEQFF. The CDR3 bases are TGTTCCAGCAGCCCTAGAGGCAGTGAGCAGTTCTTC.

This rearrangement joins TRBV27 to TRBJ1-5; D is uncertain. The CDR3 is 14 residues long. Trimming took off 8 bases at V and 3 bases at J, with 14 bases between the two ends. Germline V gene sequence: CDR1 MNHEY, CDR2 SMNVEV (reference sequence). CDR3 in amino acids: CASSIWAHNQPQHF. CDR3 in DNA: TGTGCCAGCTCTATATGGGCACACAATCAGCCCCAGCATTTT.

This chain connects TRBV7-6 to TRBJ1-5, with 7 bases lining up with TRBD1. This CDR3 is 16 amino acids long. CDR1 SGHVS and CDR2 FNYEAQ come from the germline V gene. V was pared by 5 bases and J by 5 bases, with 12 bases of the junction left unmatched. The CDR3 loop reads CASSTDPGQQHQPQHF. CDR3 nucleotide sequence: TGTGCCAGCAGCACCGATCCGGGACAGCAGCATCAGCCCCAGCATTTT.

With respect to this clone: Additional DNA sequences in this sample encode the identical CDR3. This chain joins TRBV6-5 and TRBJ2-7; TRBD2 agrees at 8 bases. Germline V lookup: CDR1 MNHEY, CDR2 SVGAGI. The CDR3 length is 15 residues. The trim removed 0 bases at V and 0 bases at J, leaving 1 base unmatched. In DNA, the CDR3 is TGTGCCAGCAGTTACTCCGGGACTAGCTCCTACGAGCAGTACTTC. The encoded protein is CASSYSGTSSYEQYF.

The chain links TRBV29-1 to TRBJ2-2; 11 bases map to TRBD1. CDR1 and CDR2 (germline): SQVTM, ANQGSEA. The CDR3 spans 14 residues. The junction had 2 bases not matched to a gene; V was cut back by 3 bases and J by 5 bases. CDR3 DNA sequence: TGCAGCGTTGAGGACAGGGGGCGGACCGGGGAGCTGTTTTTT. The encoded protein is CSVEDRGRTGELFF.

The chain combines TRBV9 with TRBJ2-2; 7 bases are shared with TRBD2. The CDR3 loop spans 13 amino acids. Looked up from germline, CDR1 is SGDLS and CDR2 is YYNGEE. J gave up 5 bases and V 6 bases, and 4 bases lay outside the gene matches. The CDR3 sequence: CASKRGGTGELFF. The CDR3 DNA is TGTGCCAGCAAGCGGGGTGGGACCGGGGAGCTGTTTTTT.

The chain is built from TRBV4-2 and TRBJ1-1; no definite D call. The germline gives CDR1 LGHNA, CDR2 YNFKEQ. This CDR3 has 14 amino acids. The ends were cut back, 1 base at V and 0 bases at J, with 6 bases in the middle. CDR3 DNA: TGTGCCAGCAGCCAAGGGCAGATGAACACTGAAGCTTTCTTT. Its protein product is CASSQGQMNTEAFF.

The chain is built from TRBV9 and TRBJ2-1, with a weak D call TRBD2 (6 bases). Trimming removed 5 bases from V and 6 bases from J, with 18 bases in between. CDR1 is SGDLS and CDR2 is YYNGEE in the germline V gene. The length of the CDR3 is 15 residues. The CDR3 is CASSLLALPRNEQFF. CDR3 nucleotides: TGTGCCAGCAGTTTACTAGCCCTCCCCCGCAATGAGCAGTTCTTC.

The CDR3 region has the DNA TGTGCCAGCAGTTTATGGGACAGGGCTTATGGCTACACCTTC. Its protein product is CASSLWDRAYGYTF. This sequence joins TRBV28 and TRBJ1-2; 8 nucleotides agree with TRBD1. The ends lost 0 bases at V and 5 bases at J; junction bases unmatched: 2. This CDR3 has 14 residues. Germline V gene data show CDR1 as MDHEN and CDR2 as SYDVKM.

The rearrangement uses TRBV27 and TRBJ1-2; 7 positions agree with TRBD1. This CDR3 has 12 amino acids. Germline assignment: CDR1 MNHEY and CDR2 SMNVEV (reference sequence). Germline trimming cut 5 bases from V and 6 bases from J; bases unmatched to any gene: 3. CDR3 region: CASSPTGNGYTF. The CDR3, as DNA: TGTGCCAGCAGTCCGACAGGGAATGGCTACACCTTC.

The chain is built from TRBV2 and TRBJ2-5; D gene uncertain. The V gene's germline CDR1 is SNHLY and CDR2 FYNNEI. The CDR3 runs 11 residues. Between the trimmed V and J ends, which lost 5 bases and 3 bases, there was a span of 4 bases. For the CDR3, the DNA is TGTGCCAGCAGTTTTAAAGAGACCCAGTACTTC. It is translated as CASSFKETQYF.

This chain joins TRBV6-1 and TRBJ1-4; 9 bases are a match to TRBD1. J was trimmed by 11 bases and V by 0 bases; bases with no gene match: 7. The CDR3 contains 15 residues. Germline CDR1 and CDR2: MNHNS and SASEGT. CDR3 protein: CASSEAGDRAGKLFF. The CDR3, as DNA: TGTGCCAGCAGTGAAGCAGGGGACAGGGCTGGGAAACTGTTTTTT.